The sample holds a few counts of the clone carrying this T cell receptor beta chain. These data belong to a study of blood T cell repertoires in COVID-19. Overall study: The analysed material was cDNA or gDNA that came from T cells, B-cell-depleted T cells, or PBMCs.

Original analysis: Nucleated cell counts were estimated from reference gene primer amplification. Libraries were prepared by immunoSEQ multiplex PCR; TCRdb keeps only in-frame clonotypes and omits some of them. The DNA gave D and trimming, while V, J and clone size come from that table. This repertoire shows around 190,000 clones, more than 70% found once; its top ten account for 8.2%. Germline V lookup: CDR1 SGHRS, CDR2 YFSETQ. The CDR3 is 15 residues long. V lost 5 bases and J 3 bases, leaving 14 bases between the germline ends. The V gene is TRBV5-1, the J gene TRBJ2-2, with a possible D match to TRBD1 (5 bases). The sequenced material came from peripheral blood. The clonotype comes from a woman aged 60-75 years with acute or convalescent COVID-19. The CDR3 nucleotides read TGCGCCAGCAGGCCTCCAGGGCCGGACACCGGGGAGCTGTTTTTT. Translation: CASRPPGPDTGELFF.